A single sample is the source of the 17 T cell receptor beta chains below, sequenced in a study of T cell repertoires in cytomegalovirus infection. TCRdb ran MiXCR on the reads and lists one entry per CDR3 protein. The sample shows around 740,000 distinct CDR3 sequences, less than 40% of them seen only once. The sequencing input was PBMCs. The origin of the receptors is a human donor in good health (CMV status not recorded). Some clones in this sample may be carry-over from other donors' samples.

The V call is TRBV19, the J call TRBJ1-5; D might be TRBD1 (5 bases). V was shortened by 10 bases and J by 5 bases, with 12 bases between the two germline ends. The germline CDR1 and CDR2 sequences are LNHDA and SQIVND (reference sequence). This CDR3 is built from 12 residues. Here the CDR3 DNA reads TGTGCCACCGAGACAGATCATCAGCCCCAGCATTTT. The encoded protein is CATETDHQPQHF.

The V gene is TRBV2, the J gene TRBJ2-3, with 11 bases identical to TRBD1. The germline V gene encodes CDR1 SNHLY and CDR2 FYNNEI. Germline trimming cut 4 bases from V and 4 bases from J; bases unmatched to any gene: 4. This CDR3 spans 15 amino acids. The CDR3 here is CASSADRGRADTQYF. The CDR3 DNA sequence: TGTGCCAGCAGTGCGGACAGGGGGCGTGCAGATACGCAGTATTTT.

V is TRBV6-8 and J is TRBJ2-3; D gene unclear. V lost 2 bases and J 5 bases, leaving 20 bases between the germline ends. Germline V gene data show CDR1 as MNHGY and CDR2 as SAAAGT. The CDR3 consists of 17 residues. CDR3: CASSYRQPSPMGDTQYF. CDR3 sequence (DNA): TGTGCCAGCAGTTACAGGCAGCCGAGCCCCATGGGAGATACGCAGTATTTT.

As to this clonotype: The junction departs from the called germline gene at one end, perhaps through a read error. The CDR3 loop reads CTSIPPGKDTEAFF. CDR3 sequence (DNA): TGTACCAGCATTCCCCCCGGTAAGGACACTGAAGCTTTCTTT. The rearrangement links TRBV12-3 or TRBV12-4 to TRBJ1-1, with D unresolved. The CDR3 loop spans 14 amino acids.

Only a few counts were recorded for this clonotype. The rearrangement uses TRBV20-1 and TRBJ2-3; 9 bases map to TRBD2. Germline CDR1 and CDR2: DFQATT and SNEGSKA (reference sequence). V lost 7 bases and J lost 5; bases outside the gene matches: 7. The CDR3 totals 13 residues. This CDR3 is CSVSGRSVDTQYF. In DNA, the CDR3 is TGCAGTGTGAGCGGGAGGTCCGTAGATACGCAGTATTTT.

This chain joins TRBV27 and TRBJ1-5, with D unclear. The V gene lost 6 bases and the J gene lost 4 bases, with 16 bases spanning the gap. Germline assignment: CDR1 MNHEY and CDR2 SMNVEV (reference sequence). This CDR3 has 15 residues. The chain's CDR3 is CASSRQARANQPQHF. DNA for the CDR3: TGTGCCAGCAGCCGTCAGGCGAGAGCAAATCAGCCCCAGCATTTT.

The rearrangement links TRBV6-5 to TRBJ1-1, with D perhaps matching TRBD1 (5 bases). Between the trimmed V and J ends, which lost 0 bases and 5 bases, there was a span of 16 bases. CDR1 and CDR2 (germline): MNHEY, SVGAGI. The CDR3 extends over 16 amino acids. In DNA form, the CDR3 reads TGTGCCAGCAGTTACTCCCCAGGGCTCCTTGGAACTGAAGCTTTCTTT. Residues: CASSYSPGLLGTEAFF.

V usage is TRBV12-3 or TRBV12-4 and J usage is TRBJ1-6; TRBD1 agrees at 7 bases. The CDR3 covers 15 residues. V was pared by 5 bases and J by 9 bases, with 10 bases of the junction left unmatched. The CDR3 reads CASSPDRTPGSPLHF. The CDR3 DNA follows: TGTGCCAGCAGTCCGGACAGGACTCCCGGTTCACCCCTCCACTTT.

This chain uses TRBV24-1 with TRBJ2-2; the D gene is possibly TRBD2 (6 bases). This CDR3 has 17 amino acids. In germline, CDR1 is KGHDR, CDR2 SFDVKD. The V and J ends lost 6 bases and 3 bases respectively, with 19 bases between them. The DNA of the CDR3 is TGTGCCACCAGTCCATGGACACCACGGGGGTACACCGGGGAGCTGTTTTTT. Its translation is CATSPWTPRGYTGELFF.

V is TRBV7-6 and J is TRBJ1-1, with D uncertain. This CDR3 comprises 14 residues. Trimming stripped 5 bases from V and 1 base from J, with 11 bases between. Germline V CDR1 and CDR2: SGHVS, FNYEAQ. The CDR3 sequence: CASSDSERNTEAFF. The CDR3 DNA reads TGTGCCAGCAGCGACTCCGAGCGGAACACTGAAGCTTTCTTT.

This clonotype was seen a few times. This chain connects TRBV6-5 to TRBJ2-2; D remains unclear. Germline-derived CDR1 and CDR2 are MNHEY and SVGAGI. The CDR3 has 15 amino acids. V lost 0 bases, J lost 3 bases, and 8 bases lay in between. This CDR3 is CASSYSGRYTGELFF. CDR3 nucleotides: TGTGCCAGCAGTTACTCCGGCAGGTACACCGGGGAGCTGTTTTTT.

The chain combines TRBV20-1 with TRBJ2-4; TRBD2 is a possible D gene (5 bases). Looked up from germline, CDR1 is DFQATT and CDR2 is SNEGSKA (reference sequence). The CDR3 length is 13 residues. Trimming took 5 bases from V and 3 from J, leaving 11 bases between them. This chain's CDR3 is CSAGSRDKNIQYF. The CDR3, as DNA: TGCAGTGCTGGGTCTCGGGACAAAAACATTCAGTACTTC.

There are a few counts of this clonotype. This chain uses TRBV6-5 with TRBJ2-7; TRBD1 aligns across 9 bases. Germline V gives CDR1 MNHEY, CDR2 SVGAGI. CDR3 size: 15 residues. V lost 6 bases and J lost 9; bases outside the gene matches: 15. The CDR3 region is CASSSPGQGEVGQYF. Written as DNA, the CDR3 is TGTGCCAGCAGCTCCCCGGGACAGGGTGAAGTGGGGCAGTACTTC.

The chain combines TRBV7-2 with TRBJ2-7; 8 bases agree with TRBD1. This CDR3 region has 16 residues. The V segment lost 1 base and the J segment 1 base; nucleotides outside the gene matches: 6. Germline V gives CDR1 SGHTA, CDR2 FQGNSA. As DNA, the CDR3 is TGTGCCAGCAGCTTAGGTAGGGACAGGCTTTCCTACGAGCAGTACTTC. The encoded protein is CASSLGRDRLSYEQYF. The complete variable domain, with remaining parts taken from reference TRBV7-2 and TRBJ2-7, reads GAGVSQSPSNKVTEKGKDVELRCDPISGHTALYWYRQSLGQGLEFLIYFQGNSAPDKSGLPSDRFSAERTGGSVSTLTIQRTQQEDSAVYLCASSLGRDRLSYEQYFGPGTRLTVT.

The V and J genes are TRBV5-3 and TRBJ2-3; 9 bases are shared with TRBD2. TRBV5-3 is sorted into the ORF group, with uncertain function. The CDR3 is made up of 15 amino acids. The V and J ends lost 8 bases and 3 bases, in that order; junction bases with no gene match: 10. For the CDR3, the DNA is TGTGCCAGCGGATTAGCGGGAGACGGGACAGATACGCAGTATTTT. This codes for CASGLAGDGTDTQYF.

V gene TRBV7-9 combines with J gene TRBJ1-5; D may be TRBD1 (6 bases). Germline V lookup: CDR1 SEHNR, CDR2 FQNEAQ (reference sequence). This CDR3 is built from 16 residues. Trimming shortened V by 4 bases and J by 1 base, and 14 bases separated the two germline ends. In nucleotides, the CDR3 is TGTGCCAGCAGCTCGGACAGCGATTTAAGCAATCAGCCCCAGCATTTT. Translating it yields CASSSDSDLSNQPQHF.

The genes are TRBV14 and TRBJ1-5; TRBD1 might be the D (5 bases). Between the trimmed V and J ends, which lost 4 bases and 3 bases, there was a span of 10 bases. The germline V gene encodes CDR1 SGHDN and CDR2 FVKESK. The CDR3 totals 14 residues. The CDR3 DNA reads as TGTGCCAGCAGCCCTGGGGGTCACAATCAGCCCCAGCATTTT. Amino acid sequence: CASSPGGHNQPQHF.